This T cell receptor beta chain was captured in a study of blood T cell repertoires in COVID-19. Background on the study: Nucleic acid was either cDNA or gDNA, and it came from T cells, B-cell-depleted T cells, or PBMCs.

Recruitment covered about two dozen US areas and drew participants whose ages spanned roughly 18 to 90 years. The repertoire was sequenced with immunoSEQ multiplex PCR; TCRdb's copy has only in-frame clones and lacks some. The sample has some 350,000 clones; approximately 89% are singletons. Germline CDR1 reads MNHEY; CDR2 reads SMNVEV (reference sequence). Trimming cost V 3 bases and J 11 bases, with 22 bases left between them. The CDR3 length is 15 residues. The specimen sequenced was PBMCs or T cells enriched from blood (not recorded which). The TCR was taken from a woman under 40 who had recovered from COVID-19. V gene TRBV27 combines with J gene TRBJ1-2; D might be TRBD1 (6 bases). The CDR3 loop reads CASSFEPITRGRYTF. The CDR3, as DNA: TGTGCCAGCAGTTTCGAACCTATTACCAGGGGAAGATACACCTTC.